The T cell receptor (beta chain) under discussion was sequenced for a study of T-cell memory formation after mild COVID-19. Whole-study context: Largely, TCR clusters stayed within a single donor.

This clonotype was seen more than once but under ten times. TCRdb re-derived calls from the 5' RACE reads in MiXCR, one entry per CDR3 protein. Here the sample spans a few hundred thousand distinct CDR3 sequences, roughly 16% being singletons. V lost 5 bases and J lost 1, with 9 bases in between. Germline assignment: CDR1 SGHVS and CDR2 FQNEAQ. This CDR3 comprises 14 residues. The source is a man between 18 and 29 years old who had mild COVID-19 (a few samples of this study predate the infection). Cell type and time point are not known. The gene calls are TRBV7-8 and TRBJ1-5; no clear D gene. The sequenced sample consisted of PBMCs or a T cell subset sorted from them (not recorded which). The CDR3 nucleotides read TGTGCCAGCAGCGCCGATGGAAGCAATCAGCCCCAGCATTTT. Its protein product is CASSADGSNQPQHF.